The 4 T cell receptor beta chains presented below share a single source sample, sequenced in a study of T cells in Graves' hyperthyroidism and ophthalmopathy (dated by TCRdb to between 2019 and 2020). Library prep was done by multiplex PCR. The instrument was an Illumina HiSeq 2000. Amplification of TCR beta CDR3 regions was carried out from RNA transcripts. For the first round of RT-PCR on the TCR CDR3, the HTBI primer set was used together with the Qiagen OneStep RT-PCR kit. The public reads were reprocessed in TCRdb via fastp at Q25 and MiXCR, keeping in-frame beta chains. Identical CDR3 protein sequences are pooled into one entry, listed with their most common genes and DNA. The sample includes about 840,000 distinct CDR3 sequences, with 35% to 40% observed a single time. The top ten constitute 7% to 10% of the sample. The sample taken for sequencing was blood. Receptors originate from a young man with Graves' hyperthyroidism.

A remark on this clonotype: A read error may produce the germline difference seen at one junction end. This chain joins TRBV10-2 and TRBJ2-7; a possible D gene is TRBD2 (6 bases). The CDR3 runs to 15 residues. Germline CDR1 reads WSHSY; CDR2 reads SAAADI. This CDR3 is CASSPGQGGLDEQYF. For the CDR3, the DNA is TGTGCCAGCTCACCTGGGCAGGGAGGATTGGACGAGCAGTACTTC.

The gene calls are TRBV6-1 and TRBJ1-5; a possible D gene is TRBD1 (5 bases). The CDR3 is made up of 14 amino acids. Per the germline V gene, CDR1 is MNHNS and CDR2 is SASEGT. V dropped 5 bases and J dropped 1 base, with 9 bases sitting between them. CDR3: CASSRGESNQPQHF. Here the CDR3 DNA reads TGTGCCAGCAGTCGAGGGGAAAGCAATCAGCCCCAGCATTTT.

This chain uses TRBV19 with TRBJ1-4, with a possible D match to TRBD1 (5 bases). Germline lookup yields CDR1 LNHDA and CDR2 SQIVND (reference sequence). With 3 bases removed from V and 4 bases from J, the gap between germline ends came to 9 bases. The CDR3 length is 14 residues. CDR3 DNA sequence: TGTGCCAGTAGTATGGACATCGATAATGAAAAACTGTTTTTT. The encoded protein is CASSMDIDNEKLFF. The full variable domain, completed using reference TRBV19 and TRBJ1-4, is DGGITQSPKYLFRKEGQNVTLSCEQNLNHDAMYWYRQDPGQGLRLIYYSQIVNDFQKGDIAEGYSVSREKKESFPLTVTSAQKNPTAFYLCASSMDIDNEKLFFGSGTQLSVL.

This rearrangement joins TRBV7-9 to TRBJ2-3; D is possibly TRBD2 (5 bases). Looked up from germline, CDR1 is SEHNR and CDR2 is FQNEAQ (reference sequence). Deletions cut 3 bases from V and 4 bases from J, with 14 bases between. This CDR3 region has 15 residues. For the CDR3, the DNA is TGTGCCAGCAGCTTGATGTGGGCTAGCCCAGATACGCAGTATTTT. Translated, it gives CASSLMWASPDTQYF.